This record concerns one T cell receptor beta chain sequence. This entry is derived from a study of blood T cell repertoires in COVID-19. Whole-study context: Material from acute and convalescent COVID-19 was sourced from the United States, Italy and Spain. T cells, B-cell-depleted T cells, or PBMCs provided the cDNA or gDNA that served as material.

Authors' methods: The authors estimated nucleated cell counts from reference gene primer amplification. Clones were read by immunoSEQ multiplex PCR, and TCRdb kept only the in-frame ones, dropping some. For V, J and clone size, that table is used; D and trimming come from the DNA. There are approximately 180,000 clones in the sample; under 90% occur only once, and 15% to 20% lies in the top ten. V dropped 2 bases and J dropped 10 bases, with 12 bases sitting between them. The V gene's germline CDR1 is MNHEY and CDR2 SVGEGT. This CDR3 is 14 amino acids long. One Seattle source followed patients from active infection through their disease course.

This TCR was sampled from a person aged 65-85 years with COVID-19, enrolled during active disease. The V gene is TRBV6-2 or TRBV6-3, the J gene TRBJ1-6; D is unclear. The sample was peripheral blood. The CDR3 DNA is TGTGCCAGCAGTTACGCGGAAGAAAGATCACCCCTCCACTTT. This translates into CASSYAEERSPLHF.